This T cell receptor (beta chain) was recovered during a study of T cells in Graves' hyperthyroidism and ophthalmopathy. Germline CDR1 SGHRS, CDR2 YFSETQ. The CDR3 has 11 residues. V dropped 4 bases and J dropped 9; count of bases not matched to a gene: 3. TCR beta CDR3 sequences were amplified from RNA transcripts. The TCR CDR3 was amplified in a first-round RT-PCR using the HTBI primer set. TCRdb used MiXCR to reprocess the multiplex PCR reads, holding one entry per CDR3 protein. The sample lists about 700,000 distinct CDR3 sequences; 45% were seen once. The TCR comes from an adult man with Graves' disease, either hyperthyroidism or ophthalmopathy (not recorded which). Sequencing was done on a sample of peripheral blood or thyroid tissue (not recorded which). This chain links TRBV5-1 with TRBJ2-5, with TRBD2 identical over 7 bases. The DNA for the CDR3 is TGCGCCAGCAGCGAGGCGGGGGCCCAGTACTTC. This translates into CASSEAGAQYF.